The sequence of this TCR beta chain was determined in a study of cytomegalovirus exposure and HLA in healthy donors (dated by TCRdb to about 2017). Study-wide context: An earlier analysis of roughly 500 of the donors reported 276 Gb of sequence data and roughly 120 million unique TCR beta sequences obtained from roughly 170 million T cells. Across 398 genotyped donors of the cohort, an average of about 240,000 unique TCR beta nucleotide sequences per donor were sequenced, and 15% to 20% of those sequences were non-productive. High-throughput TCR immunosequencing, statistical association of individual TCRs with disease status, and machine learning were combined to predict cytomegalovirus infection status. The study profiled the T cell repertoires of around 700 subjects by immunosequencing and related them to cytomegalovirus serostatus. A later analysis re-analyzed previously published TCR beta repertoires from 650 to 800 donors and added high-resolution HLA genotyping to study TCR occurrence patterns. The genetic ancestry cluster associated with self-reported Caucasian donors included around four fifths of the 398 genotyped donors. A later genetic analysis used genome-wide SNP genotypes for 398 of the 666 donors, treating that subset as a discovery cohort. An earlier analysis of some 500 of the donors used high-throughput TCR beta sequencing to judge whether each TCR beta V gene segment behaved as functional or pseudogenic. An early release that covered more than 550 HLA-typed donors contained approximately 320 gigabases of sequencing data and around 80 million unique TCR sequences. Donor age, sex, ethnicity and CMV serostatus were collected together with the repertoire data. The number of donors typed differed by locus, with about 629-630 for A, B, C, DRB1 and DQB1, about 500 for DQA1, 600 to 610 for DPA1, and around 460 for DPB1. Every discovery cohort repertoire had been produced on one sequencing platform. Both class I and class II loci were covered by HLA typing, at four-digit resolution. The aim of the study was to test whether cataloging public T cell receptors could identify signatures of past pathogen exposure. A separate validation cohort of more than 100 different subjects was used in addition to the approximately 700-subject first cohort. Four to six DR-DQ haplotypes were handled as single units for association and clustering, since linkage in the cohort was strong. Rather than using new phenotypic data, the later analysis identified candidate immune exposures from TCR beta sequences and from how often those sequences occurred across donors. Summary of the overall study and its limitations: In vitro tests confirmed that a few of the cytomegalovirus-associated TCR beta chains recognize cytomegalovirus antigens. Some IMGT-functional V segments, including TRBV6-2 and TRBV6-3, could not be told apart with the 87-base-pair reads, so those segments were excluded. When HLA alleles, especially DR and DQ, strongly co-occurred, attributing TCR associations to individual alleles was difficult. A group of highly shared sequence variants was considered likely to be a technical artifact of the sequencing pipeline. In a later analysis, HLA-associated TCR beta chains were found to be more clonally expanded and to have lower generation probabilities than equally common non-associated chains. Specific HLA alleles were associated with more than 15,000 TCR beta sequences at a false discovery rate of 0.05 in a later analysis. Immune exposure information for the cohort was limited to CMV serostatus. The classifier was reported to diagnose cytomegalovirus status with high specificity and sensitivity in both the original cohort and the validation cohort. In an earlier analysis of some 540 of the donors, most TCR beta V segments appeared in productive rearrangements about 90% or about 30% of the time, broadly matching IMGT annotations. In the study, some 160 TCR beta chains were listed as associated with cytomegalovirus. This cohort had only TCR beta chains sequenced, and the lack of alpha or paired-chain data limited which features could be detected. Sequencing depth was assumed to be roughly uniform across donors in the presence/absence analyses, though that assumption may not hold. According to a later genetic analysis, donors in an Asian-associated ancestry cluster had fewer N-insertions in productive TCRs than the approximately 650-donor mean. Because HLA typing was unavailable for some donors at each locus, only the typed subset was used in association tests. In a later analysis, TCR association rates were found to vary across HLA loci, with the most associated TCRs seen for DRB1 alleles and the fewest for HLA-C alleles. Several of the top co-occurrence clusters appeared to be linked to parvovirus B19, influenza, CMV and Epstein-Barr virus, according to a later analysis. Most TCR sequences were observed very rarely across donors, whereas some public TCRs were present in many individuals. The authors suggested that the approach could potentially be extended to other disease states and immunological phenotypes. V-gene and J-gene trimming of TCR beta chains was associated with a missense DCLRE1C variant in a later genetic analysis, and the association was replicated in an independent cohort. Some 15 rarely observed V segments, including chromosome 9 orphons, were excluded from the earlier analysis of several hundred of the donors because counts were too low. According to a later analysis, most CMV-associated TCR beta chains appeared to be HLA-restricted, and the HLA associations seemed to be driven largely by CMV exposure. A further reported finding was that TCR beta sequences accurately predicted the HLA-A and HLA-B alleles for most subjects in the first cohort. Linkage disequilibrium might explain the correlated functional status among segregating V segments, but an unknown experimental factor could not be ruled out.

CDR1 and CDR2 are read off the germline V gene as MGHRA and YSYEKL. There are 14 amino acids in the CDR3, from cysteine to phenylalanine inclusive. Just CDR3 DNA is preserved here, 42 bases in frame from base 1. As to this clone: Its binding antigen is unknown. Mismatch with germline at one junction end may stem from a read error. This CDR3 is also generated by other DNA sequences in the sample.

The library was obtained by the immunoSEQ multiplex PCR assay. For the multiplex PCR, a mixture combining 60 forward primers for TCR Vbeta segments and 13 reverse primers for TCR Jbeta segments was used. The CDR3 region of rearranged TCR beta genes was amplified from genomic DNA with a multiplex PCR assay. The amplified TCR beta libraries were sequenced on the Illumina HiSeq System as 87-base-pair reads. The authors' analysis ran thus. A later analysis counted about 82 million unique TCR beta chains across the 600 to 850 repertoires, and around 9.9 million of these chains were shared by at least two donors. Raw reads were error-corrected and collapsed into unique sequences with a nearest-neighbor algorithm that merged closely related sequences to remove PCR and sequencing errors. V, D and J gene segments were assigned by aligning CDR3 sequences to IMGT reference sequences. For a sequence to be retained, a match of at least six nucleotides was required to both a V gene segment and a J gene segment. Rearrangements were called productive when the CDR3 lacked stop codons and stayed in frame with V and J; all others were non-productive. Following IMGT convention, CDR3 was defined as the stretch from the second conserved V-encoded cysteine to the conserved J-encoded phenylalanine. The earlier analysis of about 530 of the donors excluded any sequence lacking an unambiguous match to a single V gene segment. An earlier analysis of fewer than 650 of the donors classified V segments as functional when productive rearrangements were above 56.7% and as segregating when the standard deviation between donors was above 5%. A statistical classification framework was built for diagnosing cytomegalovirus status from the catalog of TCR beta chain sequences. In a later analysis, V and J genes were assigned by comparing TCR nucleotide sequences against IMGT/GENE-DB human TR gene sequences. A later analysis assigned CDR3 sequences and most-parsimonious VDJ recombination scenarios with the TCRdist pipeline. In a later analysis, each TCR beta chain was defined by its CDR3 amino acid sequence together with its V-gene family, and reads lacking a unique V-gene family were excluded. In a later analysis, 500 to 650 highly shared, low-generation-probability nucleotide sequences were removed to address suspected cross-contamination and a sequencing artifact. A later analysis calculated a clonal expansion index for each public chain from normalized within-repertoire ranks of inferred template counts. A later analysis computed generation probabilities with a VDJ recombination model fitted to out-of-frame rearrangements, and checked the results against IGoR. A later analysis scored TCR-TCR, TCR-HLA and TCR-CMV co-occurrence with hypergeometric tests, applying a repertoire-size bias correction to TCR pairs. False discovery rates were estimated in a later analysis by permuting HLA or CMV assignments 20 times. In a later analysis, co-occurring TCRs were grouped using DBSCAN, with TCRdist sequence similarity added in when clustering inside HLA-allele-positive subsets. Co-occurrence clustering excluded repertoires with fewer than 30,000 or more than 120,000 public chains, plus five with anomalous nucleotide sharing. Held by TCRdb, this immuneACCESS table contains in-frame sequences only and omits some clones. Under half of the omission traces to an unresolved V gene where checked; the cause of the rest is unknown. V and J calls and clone size are those listed in that table; D and trimming were worked out from the DNA. Counted in this sample were some 140,000 clones; roughly 83% of them appeared once. The ten largest account for approximately 8% of the sample.

In total, approximately 700 healthy bone marrow donors made up the cohort. All cohort members were sampled while nominally healthy, although unrecorded immune exposures were likely present. The donor was CMV seropositive and belonged to the group of some 290 seropositive cohort members. Each donor provided a peripheral blood sample, and peripheral blood mononuclear cells were used for TCR beta sequencing. Genomic DNA extraction from the blood cell samples was performed with the Qiagen DNeasy Blood Extraction Kit. Specimen: PBMCs. This chain joins TRBV4-1 to TRBJ1-5; the D segment could be TRBD1, given 6 matching bases. This receptor was taken from a man younger than 40 in good health and CMV-seropositive. The CDR3 region has the sequence CASSPGEGERPQHF. At the DNA level, the sequence is TGCGCCAGTAGCCCGGGGGAGGGGGAACGGCCCCAGCATTTT.